The next 17 T cell receptor beta chains were all read from a single sample in a study of CD8 T cells in ankylosing spondylitis. Via MiXCR, TCRdb re-called the 5' RACE reads, giving one row per CDR3 protein. Of fewer than 180,000 distinct CDR3 sequences in the sample, 40% to 50% were seen once. The sequenced material came from synovial fluid, either unsorted or a sorted T cell fraction (not recorded which). The source of these receptors is a male donor with ankylosing spondylitis.

V is TRBV4-2 and J is TRBJ2-3; D unresolved. Germline V gene data show CDR1 as LGHNA and CDR2 as YNFKEQ. The CDR3 extends over 15 amino acids. Trimming removed 2 bases at V and 2 bases at J, with 11 bases between. The CDR3 loop reads CASSQFESTTDTQYF. The CDR3 DNA reads as TGTGCCAGCAGCCAATTCGAAAGTACCACAGATACGCAGTATTTT.

This clonotype has more than one count but fewer than ten. Here the CDR3 DNA reads TGCGCCAGCAGCTCACAGGGAAGCACTGAAGCTTTCTTT. Encoded protein: CASSSQGSTEAFF. The V and J genes are TRBV5-1 and TRBJ1-1; TRBD1 is a possible D gene (6 bases). V gave up 3 bases and J gave up 4 bases, with 10 bases separating them. The CDR3 has 13 residues. Germline-derived CDR1 and CDR2 are SGHRS and YFSETQ.

This clonotype was seen more than once but under ten times. V usage is TRBV11-2 and J usage is TRBJ2-1; 8 bases agree with TRBD2. J was trimmed by 7 bases and V by 5 bases; bases with no gene match: 7. The V gene's germline CDR1 is SGHAT and CDR2 FQNNGV. The CDR3 spans 14 residues. The CDR3 loop reads CASSDWSSGNEQFF. CDR3 coding DNA: TGTGCCAGCAGCGACTGGTCTAGCGGGAATGAGCAGTTCTTC.

This chain links TRBV15 with TRBJ2-2; the D gene is possibly TRBD1 (5 bases). The CDR3 totals 17 residues. Germline V lookup: CDR1 LNHNV, CDR2 YYDKDF (reference sequence). Trimming took 1 base from V and 5 from J, leaving 17 bases between them. CDR3 DNA sequence: TGTGCCACCAGCAGAGTTTGGGGCGTCGAAGTGACCGGGGAGCTGTTTTTT. As protein: CATSRVWGVEVTGELFF.

The chain carries TRBV7-2 and TRBJ2-1; 8 positions match TRBD1. The CDR3 extends over 13 amino acids. The germline V gene encodes CDR1 SGHTA and CDR2 FQGNSA. The junction had 6 bases not matched to a gene; V was cut back by 8 bases and J by 6 bases. CDR3 coding DNA: TGTGCCAGCGCGCCCGGACAGGGCAATGAGCAGTTCTTC. Translated: CASAPGQGNEQFF.

This CDR3 reads CASSSRDLESVKQFF. The CDR3 DNA sequence: TGTGCCAGCAGTTCCCGGGACTTAGAATCGGTTAAGCAGTTCTTC. V is TRBV12-3 or TRBV12-4 and J is TRBJ2-1; D might be TRBD2 (6 bases). The CDR3 spans 15 residues. Between the trimmed V and J ends, which lost 4 bases and 11 bases, there was a span of 21 bases.

The genes are TRBV18 and TRBJ1-2, with D possibly being TRBD1 (5 bases). The CDR3 extends over 12 amino acids. Germline V gene lookup returns CDR1 KGHSH and CDR2 LQKENI. V was trimmed by 2 bases and J by 4 bases, leaving 5 bases between them. CDR3 sequence: CASSPGGYGYTF. CDR3 nucleotides: TGTGCCAGCTCACCAGGGGGCTATGGCTACACCTTC.

This chain joins TRBV7-6 and TRBJ2-1; D possibly corresponds to TRBD2 (5 bases). Between the trimmed V and J ends, which lost 5 bases and 8 bases, there was a span of 16 bases. This CDR3 contains 14 residues. Germline V gene data show CDR1 as SGHVS and CDR2 as FNYEAQ. CDR3 loop: CASSTLDTGYEQFF. In DNA, the CDR3 is TGTGCCAGCAGCACCCTTGACACGGGGTATGAGCAGTTCTTC.

The CDR3 loop is CASSLAGGGGAGEQYF. For the CDR3, the DNA is TGTGCCAGCAGCTTAGCGGGAGGCGGGGGGGCAGGCGAGCAGTACTTC. The chain combines TRBV11-3 with TRBJ2-7; TRBD2 matches 9 bases. Looked up from germline, CDR1 is SGHNT and CDR2 is YENEEA. The V segment lost 1 base and the J segment 6 bases; nucleotides outside the gene matches: 10. This CDR3 is built from 16 residues.

The chain combines TRBV20-1 with TRBJ2-3; D possibly corresponds to TRBD2 (5 bases). The CDR3 has 14 amino acids. Per the germline V gene, CDR1 is DFQATT and CDR2 is SNEGSKA (reference sequence). V was pared by 2 bases and J by 0 bases, with 9 bases between. The chain's CDR3 is CSARLASSTDTQYF. The CDR3 DNA follows: TGCAGTGCTAGACTAGCCTCGAGCACAGATACGCAGTATTTT.

The V and J genes are TRBV25-1 and TRBJ2-1, with D perhaps matching TRBD2 (5 bases). The CDR3 is made up of 17 amino acids. In germline, CDR1 is MGHDK, CDR2 SYGVNS. V was shortened by 3 bases and J by 2 bases, with 17 bases between the two germline ends. This CDR3 is CASSDPYGESPYNEQFF. In DNA, the CDR3 is TGTGCCAGCAGTGACCCTTACGGGGAGTCCCCCTACAATGAGCAGTTCTTC.

This chain links TRBV28 with TRBJ2-1; 8 bases align to TRBD2. CDR1 MDHEN and CDR2 SYDVKM come from the germline V gene. The CDR3 loop spans 15 amino acids. The junction had 10 bases not matched to a gene; V was cut back by 5 bases and J by 7 bases. DNA for the CDR3: TGTGCCAGCAGTCAAAGGACTAGCCTGCAGAATGAGCAGTTCTTC. It codes for CASSQRTSLQNEQFF.

CDR3 protein: CAGQGQTGELFF. The CDR3 DNA follows: TGTGCGGGGCAGGGGCAAACCGGGGAGCTGTTTTTT. This sequence joins TRBV19 and TRBJ2-2, with a weak D call TRBD1 (6 bases). Germline V CDR1 and CDR2: LNHDA, SQIVND (reference sequence). This CDR3 has 12 residues.

The chain links TRBV7-2 to TRBJ2-7, with TRBD2 matching 7 bases. The CDR3 covers 17 residues. V lost 1 base, J lost 0 bases, and 9 bases stayed unmatched. Looked up from germline, CDR1 is SGHTA and CDR2 is FQGNSA. CDR3 protein: CASSLVPSGYSSYEQYF. In nucleotides, the CDR3 is TGTGCCAGCAGCTTAGTCCCTAGCGGTTATAGCTCCTACGAGCAGTACTTC. Full variable domain (remainder filled in from reference TRBV7-2 and TRBJ2-7): GAGVSQSPSNKVTEKGKDVELRCDPISGHTALYWYRQSLGQGLEFLIYFQGNSAPDKSGLPSDRFSAERTGGSVSTLTIQRTQQEDSAVYLCASSLVPSGYSSYEQYFGPGTRLTVT.

The J gene is TRBJ2-1, the V gene TRBV7-8; TRBD2 matches at 7 bases. CDR1 is SGHVS, CDR2 FQNEAQ, per germline. Germline trimming cut 2 bases from V and 10 bases from J; bases unmatched to any gene: 11. The CDR3 consists of 15 residues. DNA of the CDR3: TGTGCCAGCAGCTTATGGGGGGGGGACCCGGAGGAGCAGTTCTTC. This gives the protein CASSLWGGDPEEQFF.

The chain couples TRBV7-8 to TRBJ1-2; D is undetermined. This CDR3 contains 15 residues. Trimming left V 0 bases short and J 4 bases short, with 12 bases between. CDR1 is SGHVS and CDR2 is FQNEAQ in the germline V gene. The CDR3 spells CASSLAHFGIYGYTF. CDR3 DNA: TGTGCCAGCAGCTTAGCGCATTTTGGGATCTATGGCTACACCTTC.

The rearrangement links TRBV29-1 to TRBJ2-1, with unresolved D. Germline V gives CDR1 SQVTM, CDR2 ANQGSEA. The CDR3 runs to 12 residues. Trimming shortened V by 3 bases and J by 10 bases, and 13 bases separated the two germline ends. The DNA for the CDR3 is TGCAGCGTTGATCTCCGGGCGTCCGAGCAGTTCTTC. Translated, it gives CSVDLRASEQFF.